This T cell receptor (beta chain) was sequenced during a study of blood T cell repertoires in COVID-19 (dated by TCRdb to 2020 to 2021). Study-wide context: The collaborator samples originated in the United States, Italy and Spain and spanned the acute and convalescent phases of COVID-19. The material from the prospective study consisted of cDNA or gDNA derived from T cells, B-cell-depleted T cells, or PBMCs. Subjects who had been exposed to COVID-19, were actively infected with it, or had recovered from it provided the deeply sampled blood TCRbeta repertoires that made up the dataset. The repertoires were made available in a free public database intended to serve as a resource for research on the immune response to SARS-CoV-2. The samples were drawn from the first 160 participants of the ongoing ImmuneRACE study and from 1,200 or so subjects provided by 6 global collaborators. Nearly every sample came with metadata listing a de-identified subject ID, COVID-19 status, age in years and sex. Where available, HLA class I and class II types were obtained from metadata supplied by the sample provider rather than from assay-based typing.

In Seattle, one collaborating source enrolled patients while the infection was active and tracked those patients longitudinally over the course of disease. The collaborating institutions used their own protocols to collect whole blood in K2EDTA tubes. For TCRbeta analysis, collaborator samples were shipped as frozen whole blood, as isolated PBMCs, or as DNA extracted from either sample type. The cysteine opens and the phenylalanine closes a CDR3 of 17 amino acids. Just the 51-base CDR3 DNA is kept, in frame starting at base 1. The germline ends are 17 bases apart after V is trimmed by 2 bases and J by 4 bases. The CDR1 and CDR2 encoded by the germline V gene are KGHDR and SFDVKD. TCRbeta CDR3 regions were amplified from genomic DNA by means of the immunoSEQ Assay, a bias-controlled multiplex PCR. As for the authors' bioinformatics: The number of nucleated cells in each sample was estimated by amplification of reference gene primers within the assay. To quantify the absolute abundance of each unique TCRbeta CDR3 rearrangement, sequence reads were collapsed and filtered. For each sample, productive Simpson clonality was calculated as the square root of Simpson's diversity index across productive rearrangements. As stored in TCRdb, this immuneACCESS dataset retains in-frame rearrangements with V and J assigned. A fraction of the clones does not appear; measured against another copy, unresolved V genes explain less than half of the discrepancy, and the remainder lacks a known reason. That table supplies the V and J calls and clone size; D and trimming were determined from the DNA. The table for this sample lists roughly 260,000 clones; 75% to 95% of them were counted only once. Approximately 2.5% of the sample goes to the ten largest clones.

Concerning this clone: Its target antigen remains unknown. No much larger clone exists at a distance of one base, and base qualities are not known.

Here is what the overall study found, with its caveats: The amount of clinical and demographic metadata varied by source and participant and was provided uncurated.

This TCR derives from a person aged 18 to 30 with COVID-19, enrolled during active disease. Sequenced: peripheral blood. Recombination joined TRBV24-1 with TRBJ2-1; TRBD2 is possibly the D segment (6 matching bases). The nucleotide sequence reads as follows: TGTGCCACCAGTGATTCGCTAGCGTCCAAACGGTACAATGAGCAGTTCTTC. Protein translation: CATSDSLASKRYNEQFF.